This T cell receptor beta chain emerged from a study of blood T cell repertoires in COVID-19. For the study at large: Acute and convalescent COVID-19 samples came from the United States, Italy and Spain. In each case, the material was cDNA or gDNA derived from T cells, B-cell-depleted T cells, or PBMCs.

This clone was found a few times. As processed by the authors: Amplifying reference gene primers gave estimates of nucleated cell counts. Assay used: immunoSEQ multiplex PCR; TCRdb lists only in-frame clones, some missing. D and trimming were read from the DNA, whereas the V and J calls and clone size are those reported in that table. This sample has some 250,000 clones, with 70% to 90% found just once. The clonotype originates from a woman younger than 45 who had recovered from COVID-19. Sequenced sample: peripheral blood.

The DNA of the CDR3 is TGTGCCAGCAGCCCCCACCCCGGACAGATCGTTACATATGGCTACACCTTC. Encoded protein: CASSPHPGQIVTYGYTF. This sequence joins TRBV9 and TRBJ1-2; maybe TRBD1 (6 bases). The CDR3 covers 17 residues. Germline V gene sequence: CDR1 SGDLS, CDR2 YYNGEE. V was clipped by 4 bases and J by 5 bases, with 24 bases between them.